Shown below are 25 T cell receptor beta chains from a single sample sequenced in a study of blood T cells in healthy people across ages. Combining a sample-barcoded 5' primer with a J-beta primer mix, a second PCR ran for roughly 7 to 11 cycles. TCRdb redid the calling of the 5' RACE reads with MiXCR, one entry per CDR3 protein. The sample includes 850,000 to 1,100,000 distinct CDR3 sequences, around two fifths of them seen just once. The sequencing sample was made of blood. The receptors derive from a man between 18 and 35 years old in good health.

In DNA, the CDR3 is TGTGCCATCCTCCAGGAGGGGAACACCGGGGAGCTGTTTTTT. Its translation: CAILQEGNTGELFF. The V and J genes are TRBV10-3 and TRBJ2-2, with D tentatively TRBD2 (6 bases). Germline CDR1 ENHRY, CDR2 SYGVKD. The ends were cut back, 8 bases at V and 1 base at J, with 11 bases in the middle. This CDR3 region has 14 residues.

This clonotype came up many times. This chain uses TRBV7-2 with TRBJ2-1; no clear D gene. Germline-derived CDR1 and CDR2 are SGHTA and FQGNSA. Trimming shortened V by 1 base and J by 7 bases, and 8 bases separated the two germline ends. The CDR3 covers 13 residues. In DNA, the CDR3 is TGTGCCAGCAGCTTAGACCCCCTAAATGAGCAGTTCTTC. Translated, it gives CASSLDPLNEQFF.

This clonotype came up a few times. CDR3 DNA: TGTGCCAGCAGTGTGGAGCAGGGAAGCACAGATACGCAGTATTTT. Translated: CASSVEQGSTDTQYF. The chain employs TRBV2 and TRBJ2-3, with D possibly being TRBD1 (5 bases). The V and J ends lost 4 bases and 0 bases respectively, with 11 bases between them. The germline CDR1 and CDR2 sequences are SNHLY and FYNNEI. CDR3 length equals 15 residues. The whole variable domain, remainder taken from reference TRBV2 and TRBJ2-3, is EPEVTQTPSHQVTQMGQEVILRCVPISNHLYFYWYRQILGQKVEFLVSFYNNEISEKSEIFDDQFSVERPDGSNFTLKIRSTKLEDSAMYFCASSVEQGSTDTQYFGPGTRLTVL.

This clonotype has only a few counts. The chain recombines TRBV29-1 with TRBJ2-7; the D is unclear. Trimming cost V 7 bases and J 4 bases, with 23 bases left between them. The CDR3 runs to 15 residues. Germline V CDR1 and CDR2: SQVTM, ANQGSEA. CDR3 region: CSALAPDQHLYEQYF. CDR3 nucleotides: TGCAGCGCCCTGGCACCTGACCAGCACCTTTACGAGCAGTACTTC.

This clonotype was counted only a few times. The V call is TRBV10-3, the J call TRBJ2-1, with D unresolved. The CDR3 loop spans 15 amino acids. In germline, CDR1 is ENHRY, CDR2 SYGVKD. The V gene lost 3 bases and the J gene lost 8 bases, with 17 bases spanning the gap. CDR3: CAISESVLTLDEQFF. The CDR3 coding sequence is TGTGCCATCAGTGAATCAGTCTTAACCCTTGATGAGCAGTTCTTC.

The count of this clonotype is one. A junction end diverges from the germline sequence, so it may reflect a read error. The chain uses TRBV12-5 and TRBJ1-3, with TRBD1 matching over 9 bases. Per germline, CDR1 LGHNT and CDR2 FRNRAP. This CDR3 is 19 amino acids long. The CDR3 region is CASGFNSGQGKLSGNTIYF. The CDR3 DNA follows: TGCGCTAGTGGTTTCAACTCGGGACAGGGAAAACTCTCTGGAAACACCATATATTTT.

Only a few counts were recorded for this clonotype. A much larger clone lies a single base off, so this may be a read error. The chain uses TRBV20-1 and TRBJ2-7; a possible D gene is TRBD1 (5 bases). Germline V gives CDR1 DFQATT, CDR2 SNEGSKA (reference sequence). CDR3 length: 13 amino acids. V lost 5 bases and J 0 bases, leaving 11 bases between the germline ends. The CDR3: CSADGHSSYEQYF. DNA for the CDR3: TGCAGTGCTGACGGACACAGCTCCTACGAGCAGTACTTC.

The V gene is TRBV10-3, the J gene TRBJ1-2, with 7 bases identical to TRBD1. Germline-derived CDR1 and CDR2 are ENHRY and SYGVKD. This CDR3 has 18 residues. V was pared by 3 bases and J by 6 bases, with 19 bases of the junction left unmatched. This chain's CDR3 is CAISDNPLVEGAVDGYTF. CDR3 DNA: TGTGCCATCAGTGACAACCCCCTTGTGGAGGGGGCTGTCGATGGCTACACCTTC.

This clonotype was observed a single time. The chain employs TRBV12-3 or TRBV12-4 and TRBJ2-1; a weak D match, TRBD1 (6 bases). The J call is doubtful: the DNA matches TRBJ2-7 better. This CDR3 contains 13 residues. The chain's CDR3 is CASRLTGRNEQYF. CDR3 DNA: TGTGCCAGCAGGTTAACAGGGCGCAATGAGCAGTACTTC.

CDR3 amino acids: CASSDWGTEDTDTQYF. In nucleotides, the CDR3 is TGTGCCAGCAGTGACTGGGGGACAGAGGACACAGATACGCAGTATTTT. V and J are TRBV2 and TRBJ2-3; 7 positions match TRBD1. This CDR3 has 16 residues. V shed 3 bases and J 2 bases; nucleotides not matched to a gene: 8. Germline lookup yields CDR1 SNHLY and CDR2 FYNNEI.

The chain combines TRBV20-1 with TRBJ2-2; 12 nucleotides align to TRBD2. The CDR3 consists of 15 residues. J was trimmed by 6 bases and V by 6 bases; bases with no gene match: 8. Germline CDR1 is DFQATT and CDR2 is SNEGSKA (reference sequence). The CDR3 nucleotides are TGCAGTGCCGTACTAGCGGGGGGACGTCCCGGGGAGCTGTTTTTT. Translating it yields CSAVLAGGRPGELFF.

The J gene is TRBJ2-1, the V gene TRBV4-3; maybe TRBD1 (6 bases). The J call is doubtful: the DNA matches TRBJ2-7 better. Germline CDR1 and CDR2: LGHNA and YSLEER. There are 15 residues in the CDR3. CDR3 protein: CASSPGTPSYNEQYF. The DNA for the CDR3 is TGCGCCAGCAGCCCCGGGACACCGTCCTACAATGAGCAGTACTTC.

The chain recombines TRBV11-2 with TRBJ2-3; tentatively, D is TRBD2 (5 bases). Deletions cut 2 bases from V and 3 bases from J, with 15 bases between. The germline CDR1 and CDR2 sequences are SGHAT and FQNNGV. The CDR3 covers 16 residues. CDR3 amino acids: CASSLPGIVGTDTQYF. The CDR3 DNA follows: TGTGCCAGCAGCTTACCGGGGATAGTAGGGACAGATACGCAGTATTTT.

This clonotype appeared a few times. The chain recombines TRBV3-1 with TRBJ1-5; the D is unclear. This CDR3 contains 13 residues. Trimming removed 2 bases at V and 9 bases at J, with 11 bases between. In germline, CDR1 is LGHDT, CDR2 YNNKEL (reference sequence). The CDR3 region has the DNA TGTGCCAGCAGCCAACGGCCTGGTGGGCCCCAGCATTTT. This sequence encodes CASSQRPGGPQHF.

The chain uses TRBV18 and TRBJ2-4; 11 bases align to TRBD1. Trimming cost V 1 base and J 0 bases; bases outside gene matches: 8. Germline V CDR1 and CDR2: KGHSH, LQKENI. This CDR3 spans 19 amino acids. This CDR3 reads CASSPQRTGGTKAKNIQYF. CDR3 DNA: TGTGCCAGCTCACCACAGAGGACAGGGGGCACAAAAGCCAAAAACATTCAGTACTTC.

This clonotype turned up a few times. DNA for the CDR3: TGCGCCAGCAGCCGGTTCGGGATAGAAAAACTGTTTTTT. Translated, it gives CASSRFGIEKLFF. The J gene is TRBJ1-4, the V gene TRBV4-3; D gene unclear. The V gene's germline CDR1 is LGHNA and CDR2 YSLEER. The ends were cut back, 4 bases at V and 8 bases at J, with 11 bases in the middle. The CDR3 is made up of 13 amino acids.

The chain employs TRBV2 and TRBJ1-2; D remains unclear. V was pared by 8 bases and J by 3 bases, with 10 bases between. The CDR3 runs 12 residues. Germline CDR1 and CDR2: SNHLY and FYNNEI. In nucleotides, the CDR3 is TGTGCCAGCCGGCTACGGGACTATGGCTACACCTTC. The encoded protein is CASRLRDYGYTF.

This sequence joins TRBV9 and TRBJ1-2; D gene ambiguous. Trimming took 4 bases from V and 5 from J, leaving 18 bases between them. The CDR3 has 15 amino acids. Germline V gene sequence: CDR1 SGDLS, CDR2 YYNGEE. DNA for the CDR3: TGTGCCAGCAGCCCTACCGCGGGCGGGCCGTATGGCTACACCTTC. The encoded protein is CASSPTAGGPYGYTF.

Only a few counts were recorded for this clonotype. The chain is built from TRBV28 and TRBJ1-5, with D unresolved. CDR1 is MDHEN, CDR2 SYDVKM, per germline. The CDR3 is made up of 17 amino acids. With 1 base removed from V and 1 base from J, the gap between germline ends came to 14 bases. The CDR3 sequence: CASSLYPSGRSNQPQHF. In DNA form, the CDR3 reads TGTGCCAGCAGTTTATATCCCTCGGGAAGAAGCAATCAGCCCCAGCATTTT.

This clonotype was counted a few times. The V gene is TRBV9, the J gene TRBJ1-5; D not resolved. The germline V gene encodes CDR1 SGDLS and CDR2 YYNGEE. V lost 0 bases to trimming and J lost 4 bases, with 8 bases between them. CDR3 length: 14 residues. The CDR3 sequence is CASSVGSSNQPQHF. CDR3 sequence (DNA): TGTGCCAGCAGCGTAGGGTCATCTAATCAGCCCCAGCATTTT.

CDR3 residues: CARRKGSGQPQHF. In DNA, the CDR3 is TGTGCCAGAAGAAAGGGTTCCGGTCAGCCCCAGCATTTT. The chain combines TRBV21-1 with TRBJ1-5. TRBV21-1 corresponds to a pseudogene. The CDR3 loop spans 13 amino acids.

The genes are TRBV6-6 and TRBJ2-1; TRBD2 matches at 9 bases. Germline loops: CDR1 MNHNY, CDR2 SVGAGI (reference sequence). This CDR3 comprises 16 residues. V trimming: 5 bases; J trimming: 0 bases; junction bases outside the gene matches: 5. The CDR3 sequence is CASSIAGARSYNEQFF. The CDR3 DNA sequence: TGTGCCAGCAGTATAGCGGGGGCCCGCTCCTACAATGAGCAGTTCTTC.

This clonotype was counted only a few times. The rearrangement links TRBV28 to TRBJ1-1, with D unclear. Between the trimmed V and J ends, which lost 7 bases and 2 bases, there was a span of 20 bases. This CDR3 contains 16 residues. CDR1 and CDR2 from the germline V gene are MDHEN and SYDVKM. In DNA, the CDR3 is TGTGCCAGCAACGACCCAACTTCCCTAATTAACACTGAAGCTTTCTTT. It codes for CASNDPTSLINTEAFF.

This clonotype has just a few counts. The genes are TRBV10-3 and TRBJ1-2; D is undetermined. The V end was cut by 10 bases, the J end by 8 bases, with 8 bases between. The CDR3 contains 9 residues. Germline CDR1 reads ENHRY; CDR2 reads SYGVKD. CDR3: CATGEGYTF. The CDR3 coding sequence is TGTGCCACCGGCGAGGGCTACACCTTC.

The genes are TRBV12-3 or TRBV12-4 and TRBJ2-3, with D possibly matching TRBD1 (5 bases). The V gene lost 0 bases and the J gene lost 0 bases, with 10 bases spanning the gap. The CDR3 totals 16 residues. CDR3 coding DNA: TGTGCCAGCAGTTTAGCTGTAAAGGGGAGCACAGATACGCAGTATTTT. Protein product: CASSLAVKGSTDTQYF.